Listed below are T cell receptor beta chains from one sample, sequenced in a study of cytomegalovirus exposure and HLA in healthy donors. Sequencing was performed with immunoSEQ multiplex PCR; in TCRdb, only in-frame clones are kept and a portion is missing. There are 230,000 or so clones in the sample; over 90% occur only once, and about 1.7% lies in the top ten. The sequenced sample consisted of PBMCs. Every receptor here comes from a girl aged 2-10 years in good health and CMV-seronegative. CDR3s include the opening cysteine and the closing phenylalanine or tryptophan. A D gene is named only where the DNA matches it firmly. Size values are once, few and many counts, or a class for expanded clones, and some rows have none.

v_gene	d_gene	j_gene	abundance	CDR3nt	CDR3aa
TRBV28	TRBD1	TRBJ1-4	NA	TGTGCCAGCAGCTCGCCGACAGGGTTAGGAGAAAAACTGTTTTTT	CASSSPTGLGEKLFF
TRBV30	NA	TRBJ1-1	NA	TGTGCCTGGGACAGGTTTACTGAAGCTTTCTTT	CAWDRFTEAFF
TRBV6-1	TRBD2	TRBJ2-7	NA	TGTGCCAGCAGTGATTCGGCGGGGGACGGCGAGCAGTACTTC	CASSDSAGDGEQYF
TRBV5-5	NA	TRBJ1-4	NA	TGTGCCAGCAGCTTAGGGGAAGGTGGCCTTAATGAAAAACTGTTTTTT	CASSLGEGGLNEKLFF
TRBV6-6	TRBD1	TRBJ1-6	few	TGTGCCAGCCTTGACAGGGGGAATTCACCCCTCCACTTT	CASLDRGNSPLHF
TRBV6-1	TRBD1	TRBJ2-5	NA	TGTGCCAGCAGTGGAGGGACAGGAGCAGAGACCCAGTACTTC	CASSGGTGAETQYF
TRBV18	TRBD2	TRBJ2-1	NA	TGTGCCAGCTCGTCACTTTACGGGGGGGTCTCCTACAATGAGCAGTTCTTC	CASSSLYGGVSYNEQFF
TRBV18	TRBD1	TRBJ2-3	NA	TGTGCCAGCTCACCAGAGACGGGACAGGCATATAGCACAGATACGCAGTATTTT	CASSPETGQAYSTDTQYF
TRBV5-1	NA	TRBJ2-2	NA	TGCGCCAGCAACCCCCGGGGGATGAACACCGGGGAGCTGTTTTTT	CASNPRGMNTGELFF
TRBV11-2	TRBD1	TRBJ2-1	NA	TGTGCCAGCAGCTCGGGACAGGGAACCTACAATGAGCAGTTCTTC	CASSSGQGTYNEQFF
TRBV5-1	NA	TRBJ2-7	NA	TGCGCCAGCAGCCCAAGGACAGCGTCGACTTCCTACGAGCAGTACTTC	CASSPRTASTSYEQYF
TRBV7-6	TRBD2	TRBJ2-2	NA	TGTGCCAGCAGCTTAGCCACTAGCGGGAGTATTGGGGAGCTGTTTTTT	CASSLATSGSIGELFF
TRBV19	TRBD1	TRBJ2-1	NA	TGTGCCAGTAGGAGCCGACAGGGGGACCACAATGAGCAGTTCTTC	CASRSRQGDHNEQFF
TRBV29-1	TRBD1	TRBJ2-1	NA	TGCAGCGCAGACAGGGACAACGGAAATGAGCAGTTCTTC	CSADRDNGNEQFF
TRBV7-9	NA	TRBJ2-7	NA	TGTGCCAGCAGCTCAGGGATCAAGTACGAGCAGTACTTC	CASSSGIKYEQYF
TRBV19	NA	TRBJ1-2	NA	TGTGCCAGTAGTATCCGACACGCCTATGGCTACACCTTC	CASSIRHAYGYTF
TRBV5-1	NA	TRBJ2-7	NA	TGCGCCAGCAGCTTGTCGGAGGGGACCTACGAGCAGTACTTC	CASSLSEGTYEQYF